The 30 T cell receptor beta chains reported below all come from one sample, sequenced in a study of T-cell memory formation after mild COVID-19. TCRdb fed the 5' RACE reads into MiXCR, producing one record per CDR3 protein. The sample contains 95,000 to 120,000 distinct CDR3 sequences, over 15% of which appear only once. Sequencing was carried out using PBMCs or a T cell subset sorted from them (not recorded which). All receptors come from a man aged 18 to 29 who had mild COVID-19 (a few samples of this study predate the infection). Cell type and time point are not known.

The chain carries TRBV7-2 and TRBJ2-1, with D unresolved. Germline CDR1 SGHTA, CDR2 FQGNSA. The CDR3 length is 12 residues. V lost 6 bases and J lost 10, with 13 bases in between. The CDR3 loop reads CASSPYGGEQFF. The CDR3 DNA reads TGTGCCAGCAGTCCTTACGGCGGCGAGCAGTTCTTC.

The V and J genes are TRBV5-1 and TRBJ1-2; D is undetermined. Deletions cut 5 bases from V and 1 base from J, with 12 bases between. This CDR3 region has 14 residues. Germline CDR1 is SGHRS and CDR2 is YFSETQ. The CDR3 loop reads CASRPSPSNYGYTF. CDR3 DNA sequence: TGCGCCAGCAGGCCCTCTCCCAGTAACTATGGCTACACCTTC.

The gene calls are TRBV19 and TRBJ2-5; 11 positions match TRBD2. The CDR3 extends over 15 amino acids. V shed 4 bases and J 5 bases; nucleotides not matched to a gene: 6. The germline CDR1 and CDR2 sequences are LNHDA and SQIVND (reference sequence). For the CDR3, the DNA is TGTGCCAGTAGTACTACTAGCGGGGGAGGTGAGACCCAGTACTTC. This codes for CASSTTSGGGETQYF.

The rearrangement joins TRBV7-3 to TRBJ2-6; D tentatively reads TRBD1 or TRBD2 (5 bases each). CDR1 is SGHTA and CDR2 is FQGTGA in the germline V gene. V gave up 4 bases and J gave up 4 bases, with 11 bases separating them. The length of the CDR3 is 15 residues. CDR3: CASSSTGAGANVLTF. The CDR3 DNA follows: TGTGCCAGCAGCTCGACCGGGGCCGGGGCCAACGTCCTGACTTTC.

This clonotype showed up just a few times. It is unclear where the CDR3 begins or ends on the DNA, so no DNA is shown, and the CDR3 is as TCRdb lists it. This chain links TRBV12-3 or TRBV12-4 with TRBJ2-7; the DNA was not compared with TRBD1, the D call given in the table. The length of the CDR3 is 12 amino acids, counting both ends. This chain's CDR3 is CASSFGRGASYV.

Only a few counts were recorded for this clonotype. This chain connects TRBV7-9 to TRBJ2-2, with 10 positions matching TRBD1. With 7 bases clipped from V and 4 bases from J, the junction kept 9 bases outside the gene matches. The CDR3 is made up of 16 amino acids. CDR1 and CDR2 from the germline V gene are SEHNR and FQNEAQ (reference sequence). The CDR3 loop reads CASTHSGQGPTGELFF. CDR3 nucleotide sequence: TGTGCCAGCACCCACTCGGGACAGGGGCCCACCGGGGAGCTGTTTTTT.

This clonotype was seen more than once but under ten times. This chain connects TRBV7-2 to TRBJ1-1, with D hard to call. CDR1 is SGHTA and CDR2 is FQGNSA in the germline V gene. The V and J ends lost 0 bases and 4 bases respectively, with 9 bases between them. This CDR3 comprises 14 residues. The CDR3 region is CASSLAGWATEAFF. The CDR3 nucleotides are TGTGCCAGCAGCTTAGCGGGGTGGGCCACTGAAGCTTTCTTT.

The chain is built from TRBV7-6 and TRBJ1-2, with 7 bases aligning to TRBD1. Germline V CDR1 and CDR2: SGHVS, FNYEAQ. Trimming removed 4 bases from V and 6 bases from J; junction bases left unmatched: 5. This CDR3 spans 13 amino acids. The CDR3 is CASSSGQIHGYTF. CDR3 nucleotide sequence: TGTGCCAGCAGCTCGGGACAGATTCATGGCTACACCTTC. Looking up the rest from reference TRBV7-6 and TRBJ1-2 gives the full variable domain: GAGVSQSPRYKVTKRGQDVALRCDPISGHVSLYWYRQALGQGPEFLTYFNYEAQQDKSGLPNDRFSAERPEGSISTLTIQRTEQRDSAMYRCASSSGQIHGYTFGSGTRLTVV.

This chain connects TRBV2 to TRBJ2-2, with D perhaps matching TRBD1 or TRBD2 (5 bases each). V lost 3 bases to trimming and J lost 5 bases, with 10 bases between them. Germline CDR1 reads SNHLY; CDR2 reads FYNNEI. This CDR3 contains 14 residues. Here the CDR3 reads CASSDLEGTGELFF. The CDR3, as DNA: TGTGCCAGCAGTGACTTAGAGGGGACCGGGGAGCTGTTTTTT.

The chain is built from TRBV12-3 or TRBV12-4 and TRBJ1-1; 8 bases are shared with TRBD1. The junction had 9 bases not matched to a gene; V was cut back by 3 bases and J by 0 bases. The CDR3 runs 17 residues. CDR3 nucleotides: TGTGCCAGCAGTTTCAGGGGGCGGGGTCTTGTGAACACTGAAGCTTTCTTT. Translation: CASSFRGRGLVNTEAFF.

The chain links TRBV4-1 to TRBJ2-4; tentatively, D is TRBD1 (5 bases). Trimming took 7 bases from V and 0 from J, leaving 7 bases between them. CDR3 length equals 13 residues. Looked up from germline, CDR1 is MGHRA and CDR2 is YSYEKL. CDR3 sequence: CASKGVAKNIQYF. For the CDR3, the DNA is TGCGCCAGCAAAGGGGTAGCCAAAAACATTCAGTACTTC.

The rearrangement joins TRBV7-2 to TRBJ1-5; D may be TRBD1 (6 bases). Trimming cost V 1 base and J 4 bases, with 8 bases left between them. The CDR3 is made up of 14 amino acids. The germline CDR1 and CDR2 sequences are SGHTA and FQGNSA. CDR3 sequence reads: CASSLETGNQPQHF. The DNA of the CDR3 is TGTGCCAGCAGCTTAGAAACAGGGAATCAGCCCCAGCATTTT.

Regarding this clonotype: Germline and junction disagree at one end, which may indicate a read error. The J gene is TRBJ1-1, the V gene TRBV6-2 or TRBV6-3; D is undetermined. The CDR3 loop spans 15 amino acids. Germline V gene lookup returns CDR1 MNHEY and CDR2 SVGEGT. Here the CDR3 reads CASSHSGGGNTEAFF. The CDR3 region has the DNA TGTGCCAGCAGTCACTCAGGAGGCGGGAACACTGAAGCTTTCTTT.

DNA of the CDR3: TGTGCCACCAGTGATAGGGGCGAGGAGCAGTTCTTC. Its translation: CATSDRGEEQFF. The chain carries TRBV24-1 and TRBJ2-1, with D possibly matching TRBD1 (5 bases). The germline V gene encodes CDR1 KGHDR and CDR2 SFDVKD. CDR3 length: 12 residues. The V end lost 3 bases, the J end lost 10 bases, and 9 bases lay between the germline ends.

The rearrangement joins TRBV6-2 or TRBV6-3 to TRBJ2-4; 11 bases are a match to TRBD1. This CDR3 region has 15 residues. Trimming removed 0 bases from V and 7 bases from J; junction bases left unmatched: 2. From germline, CDR1 is MNHEY and CDR2 SVGEGT. As DNA, the CDR3 is TGTGCCAGCAGTTACTCTGGGACAGGGGGGAACATTCAGTACTTC. As protein: CASSYSGTGGNIQYF.

The CDR3 nucleotides read TGTGCCAGCAGTGAAGCTCGGCAGCTTAACACTGAAGCTTTCTTT. It yields the protein CASSEARQLNTEAFF. The gene calls are TRBV2 and TRBJ1-1; D remains ambiguous. Trimming stripped 0 bases from V and 2 bases from J, with 10 bases between. The CDR3 spans 15 residues. Germline CDR1 and CDR2: SNHLY and FYNNEI.

This clonotype was counted at least ten times. This rearrangement joins TRBV5-5 to TRBJ2-5, with 7 bases that match TRBD1. CDR1 SGHKS and CDR2 YYEKEE come from the germline V gene (reference sequence). The junction had 8 bases not matched to a gene; V was cut back by 4 bases and J by 5 bases. The CDR3 runs to 14 residues. The CDR3 region has the DNA TGTGCCAGCAGCCTCGACAGGGTATACGAGACCCAGTACTTC. Its protein is CASSLDRVYETQYF.

In this sample, this clonotype turned up a few times. The chain couples TRBV7-8 to TRBJ2-7, with D possibly TRBD1 on 5 matching bases. V was shortened by 0 bases and J by 6 bases, with 15 bases between the two germline ends. Germline lookup yields CDR1 SGHVS and CDR2 FQNEAQ. CDR3 size: 15 residues. CDR3 amino acids: CASSLAVGNTGEQYV. In DNA form, the CDR3 reads TGTGCCAGCAGCTTAGCAGTGGGGAACACAGGCGAGCAGTACGTC.

The chain joins TRBV12-3 or TRBV12-4 to TRBJ1-1, with D maybe TRBD1 (5 bases). This CDR3 has 15 amino acids. Trimming removed 3 bases from V and 8 bases from J, with 19 bases in between. The DNA of the CDR3 is TGTGCCAGCAGTTTTTACCGGGACTCGGATTTAGAAGCTTTCTTT. Its translation is CASSFYRDSDLEAFF.

The gene calls are TRBV7-2 and TRBJ2-5; the D gene could be TRBD1 or TRBD2 (7 bases each). This CDR3 comprises 14 residues. Trimming took off 6 bases at V and 5 bases at J, with 16 bases between the two ends. Germline V lookup: CDR1 SGHTA, CDR2 FQGNSA. CDR3 DNA sequence: TGTGCCAGCAGGGCAGGGGGGGCGGTGGAGACCCAGTACTTC. Its translation: CASRAGGAVETQYF.

This clonotype was counted at least ten times. The V and J genes are TRBV4-2 and TRBJ1-2, with TRBD1 identical over 8 bases. This CDR3 has 17 amino acids. J was trimmed by 2 bases and V by 5 bases; bases with no gene match: 13. Per the germline V gene, CDR1 is LGHNA and CDR2 is YNFKEQ. In DNA form, the CDR3 reads TGTGCCAGCAGCACCCTGACAGGGGCCAGGGGCAACTATGGCTACACCTTC. Protein product: CASSTLTGARGNYGYTF.

This clonotype is deemed medium-sized (0.01 to 0.1%). One end of the junction is discordant with germline, which a read error may explain. The chain joins TRBV12-3 or TRBV12-4 to TRBJ2-1; D gene unclear. This CDR3 is built from 11 residues. The CDR3 loop is CASSFYDEQFF. CDR3 DNA sequence: TGTGCCAGCAGTTTCTACGATGAGCAGTTCTTC.

There are a few counts of this clonotype. The genes are TRBV20-1 and TRBJ1-1; D gene uncertain. The V gene lost 6 bases and the J gene lost 0 bases, with 17 bases spanning the gap. The CDR3 has 15 residues. Germline V gene lookup returns CDR1 DFQATT and CDR2 SNEGSKA (reference sequence). CDR3 loop: CSARRPGSMNTEAFF. CDR3 in DNA: TGCAGTGCGAGACGTCCGGGGAGCATGAACACTGAAGCTTTCTTT.

The rearrangement joins TRBV19 to TRBJ2-5, with D uncertain. CDR3 length equals 11 residues. Trimming left V 3 bases short and J 4 bases short, with 3 bases between. In germline, CDR1 is LNHDA, CDR2 SQIVND (reference sequence). CDR3 sequence: CASSMGETQYF. CDR3 bases: TGTGCCAGTAGTATGGGAGAGACCCAGTACTTC.

The J gene is TRBJ2-6, the V gene TRBV2, with a possible D match to TRBD1 (6 bases). V lost 6 bases, J lost 2 bases, and 11 bases lay in between. The CDR3 covers 15 residues. Germline assignment: CDR1 SNHLY and CDR2 FYNNEI. CDR3 sequence reads: CASSARGAGANVLTF. The CDR3 bases are TGTGCCAGCAGCGCCAGGGGAGCTGGGGCCAACGTCCTGACTTTC.

The rearrangement uses TRBV7-9 and TRBJ1-1; tentatively, D is TRBD1 (5 bases). Germline CDR1 and CDR2: SEHNR and FQNEAQ (reference sequence). This CDR3 is built from 14 residues. V lost 6 bases and J 3 bases, leaving 14 bases between the germline ends. The CDR3 reads CASRANVGDTEAFF. CDR3 nucleotides: TGTGCCAGCAGGGCAAATGTAGGGGACACTGAAGCTTTCTTT.

The V call is TRBV18, the J call TRBJ1-6; D gene ambiguous. The length of the CDR3 is 14 residues. The V end lost 2 bases, the J end lost 11 bases, and 13 bases lay between the germline ends. Looked up from germline, CDR1 is KGHSH and CDR2 is LQKENI. Here the CDR3 reads CASSPGEAQPPLHF. CDR3 bases: TGTGCCAGCTCACCAGGGGAAGCCCAGCCACCCCTCCACTTT.

V and J are TRBV7-2 and TRBJ1-2, with 10 nucleotides matching TRBD1. J gave up 5 bases and V 5 bases, and 2 bases lay outside the gene matches. This CDR3 region has 13 residues. Germline V gene lookup returns CDR1 SGHTA and CDR2 FQGNSA. CDR3 loop: CASSGGQGYGYTF. In DNA, the CDR3 is TGTGCCAGCAGCGGGGGACAGGGGTATGGCTACACCTTC.

This clonotype occurred a few times. This chain uses TRBV4-1 with TRBJ1-2, with 7 bases that match TRBD1. The CDR3 runs to 18 residues. Trimming cost V 1 base and J 7 bases; bases outside gene matches: 18. Germline CDR1 and CDR2: MGHRA and YSYEKL. CDR3 sequence reads: CASSQVAASLDRVRGYTF. The CDR3 nucleotides are TGCGCCAGCAGCCAAGTAGCAGCGTCGCTCGACAGGGTCCGTGGCTACACCTTC.

This clonotype was seen a few times. The chain carries TRBV12-3 or TRBV12-4 and TRBJ2-5; TRBD1 agrees at 10 bases. This CDR3 is 16 amino acids long. The ends lost 5 bases at V and 5 bases at J; junction bases unmatched: 11. CDR3 loop: CASSPRQGAPRETQYF. The DNA for the CDR3 is TGTGCCAGCAGTCCGAGACAGGGGGCGCCCCGGGAGACCCAGTACTTC.